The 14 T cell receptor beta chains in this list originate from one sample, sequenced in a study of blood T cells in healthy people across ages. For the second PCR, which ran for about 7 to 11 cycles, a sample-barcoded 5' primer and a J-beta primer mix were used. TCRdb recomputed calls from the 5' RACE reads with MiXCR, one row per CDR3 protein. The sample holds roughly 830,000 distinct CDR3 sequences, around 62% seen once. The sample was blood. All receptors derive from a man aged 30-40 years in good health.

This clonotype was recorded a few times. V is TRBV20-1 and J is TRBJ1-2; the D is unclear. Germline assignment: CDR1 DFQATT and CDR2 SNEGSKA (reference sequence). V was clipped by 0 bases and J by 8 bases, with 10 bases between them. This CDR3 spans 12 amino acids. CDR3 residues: CSARDFLQGYTF. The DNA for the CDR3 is TGCAGTGCTAGAGATTTCCTACAGGGCTACACCTTC.

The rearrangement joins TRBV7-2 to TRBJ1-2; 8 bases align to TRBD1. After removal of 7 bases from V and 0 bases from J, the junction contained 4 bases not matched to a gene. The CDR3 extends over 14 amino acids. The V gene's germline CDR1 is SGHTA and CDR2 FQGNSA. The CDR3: CASTDRASNYGYTF. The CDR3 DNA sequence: TGTGCCAGCACGGACAGGGCCTCTAACTATGGCTACACCTTC.

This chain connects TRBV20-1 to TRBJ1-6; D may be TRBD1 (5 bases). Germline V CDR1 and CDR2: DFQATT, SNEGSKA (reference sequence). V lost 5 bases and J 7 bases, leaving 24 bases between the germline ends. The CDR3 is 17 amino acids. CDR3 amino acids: CSARSPTQGDLNSPLHF. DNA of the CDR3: TGCAGTGCTCGTTCTCCGACCCAGGGAGATTTGAATTCACCCCTCCACTTT.

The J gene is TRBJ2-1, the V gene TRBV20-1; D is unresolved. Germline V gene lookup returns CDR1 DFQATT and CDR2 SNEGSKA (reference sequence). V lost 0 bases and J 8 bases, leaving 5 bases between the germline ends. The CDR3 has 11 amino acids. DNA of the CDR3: TGCAGTGCTAGAGATTTTTATGAGCAGTTCTTC. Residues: CSARDFYEQFF.

This chain's CDR3 is CASSVATPGRGEQFF. The CDR3 nucleotides are TGTGCCAGCAGCGTAGCCACCCCAGGGCGGGGTGAGCAGTTCTTC. The J gene is TRBJ2-1, the V gene TRBV9; D is possibly TRBD2 (6 bases). Germline V gene data show CDR1 as SGDLS and CDR2 as YYNGEE. V lost 0 bases, J lost 9 bases, and 16 bases lay in between. CDR3 length: 15 amino acids.

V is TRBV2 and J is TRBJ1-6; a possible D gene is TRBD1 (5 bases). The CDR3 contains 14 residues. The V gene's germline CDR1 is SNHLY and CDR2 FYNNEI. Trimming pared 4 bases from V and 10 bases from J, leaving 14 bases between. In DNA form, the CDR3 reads TGTGCCAGCAGTGCAGGGATAATGGGGTCACCCCTCCACTTT. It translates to CASSAGIMGSPLHF.

Written as DNA, the CDR3 is TGCAGTGCAACAATCGAGGGGGGGCGGGAAAAACTGTTTTTT. Its protein is CSATIEGGREKLFF. This sequence joins TRBV20-1 and TRBJ1-4; D is possibly TRBD1 (6 bases). Germline values: CDR1 DFQATT, CDR2 SNEGSKA (reference sequence). There are 14 residues in the CDR3. V gave up 6 bases and J gave up 8 bases, with 19 bases separating them.

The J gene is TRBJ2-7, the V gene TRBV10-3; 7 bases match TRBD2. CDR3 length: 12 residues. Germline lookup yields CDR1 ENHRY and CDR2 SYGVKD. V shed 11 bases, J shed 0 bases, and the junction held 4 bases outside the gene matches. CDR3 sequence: CAVGTTSYEQYF. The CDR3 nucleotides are TGTGCCGTAGGGACTACCTCCTACGAGCAGTACTTC.

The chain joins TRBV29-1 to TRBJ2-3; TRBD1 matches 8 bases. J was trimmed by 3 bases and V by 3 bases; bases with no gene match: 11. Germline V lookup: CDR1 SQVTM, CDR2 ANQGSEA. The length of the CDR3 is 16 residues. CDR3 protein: CSVEWDRQGKTDTQYF. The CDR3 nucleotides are TGCAGCGTTGAGTGGGATCGACAGGGGAAGACAGATACGCAGTATTTT.

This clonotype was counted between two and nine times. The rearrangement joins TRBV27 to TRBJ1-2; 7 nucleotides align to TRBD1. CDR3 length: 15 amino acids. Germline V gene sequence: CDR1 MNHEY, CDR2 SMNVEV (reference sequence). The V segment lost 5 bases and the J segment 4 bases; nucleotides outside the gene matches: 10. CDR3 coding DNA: TGTGCCAGCAGTCCGGTCCCGGGACAGCGCTATGGCTACACCTTC. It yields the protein CASSPVPGQRYGYTF.

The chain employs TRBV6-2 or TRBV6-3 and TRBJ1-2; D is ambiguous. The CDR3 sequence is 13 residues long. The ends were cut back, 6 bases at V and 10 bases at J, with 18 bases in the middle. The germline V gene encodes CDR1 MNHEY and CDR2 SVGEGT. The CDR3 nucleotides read TGTGCCAGCAGAACCCCTGACGCTCGGGACTACACCTTC. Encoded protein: CASRTPDARDYTF.

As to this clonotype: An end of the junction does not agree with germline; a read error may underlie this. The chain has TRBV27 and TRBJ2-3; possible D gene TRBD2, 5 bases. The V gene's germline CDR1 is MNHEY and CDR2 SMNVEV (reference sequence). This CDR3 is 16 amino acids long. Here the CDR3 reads CANSLSYPGLSDTQYF. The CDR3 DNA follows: TGTGCCAACAGTTTATCGTATCCGGGGTTGTCAGATACGCAGTATTTT.

CDR3 in DNA: TGTGCCGGAGGTCTGGGGGGTCGACAGCCCCAGCATTTT. Translation gives CAGGLGGRQPQHF. The rearrangement joins TRBV6-2 or TRBV6-3 to TRBJ1-5; possible D gene TRBD1, 5 bases. The CDR3 is 13 residues long. The V gene lost 11 bases and the J gene lost 7 bases, with 18 bases spanning the gap. Germline V gene data show CDR1 as MNHEY and CDR2 as SVGEGT.

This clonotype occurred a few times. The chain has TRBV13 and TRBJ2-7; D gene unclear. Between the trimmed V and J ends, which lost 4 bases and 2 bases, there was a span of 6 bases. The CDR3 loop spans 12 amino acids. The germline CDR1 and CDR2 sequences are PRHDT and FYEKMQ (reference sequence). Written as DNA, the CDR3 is TGTGCCAGCAGCTCGAACCCCTACGAGCAGTACTTC. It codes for CASSSNPYEQYF.